The clone carrying this TCR beta chain was observed a handful of times. What it recognizes is unknown. Distinct nucleotide sequences in the sample also encode this CDR3. The investigators reverse transcribed all of the isolated RNA, so they sequenced expressed TCRB transcripts. Assay used: immunoSEQ multiplex PCR; TCRdb lists only in-frame clones, some missing. The data hold about 660,000 clones, with about 14% observed a single time. The CDR3 runs 12 residues. V lost 3 bases to trimming and J lost 4 bases, with 7 bases between them. From germline, CDR1 is MGHRA and CDR2 YSYEKL. This sample was taken from a study of beta chain features in type 1 diabetes. Broader study findings: Across patients, naive, central memory and Treg TCRB repertoires exhibited apparently greater similarity than was observed across healthy donors. Type 1 diabetes patients had TCRB CDR3s that were shorter (moderately but significantly so) in all four CD4+ subsets. For cells with high TCR expression, cDNA sequencing could yield over-representation. Any role of HLA type in TCRB rearrangement remained unresolved here.

One heparinised blood draw, averaging approximately 0.11 L, came from each donor. The TCR originated in a man aged 18 to 30 with type 1 diabetes. The chain employs TRBV4-1 and TRBJ2-7, with unresolved D. Sequencing input: naive CD4+ T cells from blood. CDR3 sequence: CASSQTGYEQYF. DNA of the CDR3: TGCGCCAGCAGCCAGACTGGTTACGAGCAGTACTTC.